This TCR beta chain was documented in a study of monozygotic twins with inflammatory bowel disease. Researchers collected roughly 2.3 ml of blood per donor. With the 5' RACE reads reprocessed, TCRdb shows one record per CDR3 protein and no DNA. The repertoire table contains approximately 400,000 distinct CDR3 sequences. Germline CDR1 SGHAT, CDR2 FQDESV (reference sequence). The CDR3 length is 18 residues. This sequence was found in a human donor with ulcerative colitis or Crohn's disease, or a healthy co-twin of an affected twin (not recorded which). The V call is TRBV11-1, the J call TRBJ2-3; there is no DNA to check the TCRdb D call of TRBD2. The sequenced sample was blood. The CDR3 sequence is CASSRGLAGGTITDTQYF.